The sequence of this T cell receptor beta chain was determined in a study of post-analysis software for immune sequencing data. The wider study: Relapsing-remitting, secondary progressive and progressive-relapsing courses of multiple sclerosis were included.

This clonotype was picked up one time. Its antigen is currently unknown. Each TCR beta cDNA library carried unique molecular identifiers. There were 1 to 10 million T cells, and roughly 0.5 million cDNA molecules came from them. One entry per CDR3 protein results from TCRdb running MiXCR on the PCR reads. The sample has a few hundred thousand distinct CDR3 sequences; roughly 36% are singletons. Study-wide findings and caveats: Samples from a shared batch, those prepared together, strongly co-clustered by F measure. Significantly lower normalized Chao1 diversity was found in patients with multiple sclerosis relative to controls.

The specimen sequenced was blood. This sequence was found in a girl under 18 with multiple sclerosis.

The CDR3 bases are TGTGCCAGCAGCCCTGGGAGGGGGGCCTTGGGGTCCCAGTACTTC. Translated, it gives CASSPGRGALGSQYF. The chain has TRBV14 and TRBJ2-5, with TRBD2 as a possible D gene (7 bases). Germline-derived CDR1 and CDR2 are SGHDN and FVKESK. The CDR3 is 15 residues long. V was trimmed by 4 bases and J by 9 bases, leaving 21 bases between them.